This T cell receptor beta chain originates from a study of blood T cell repertoires in COVID-19. Study details: Material from acute and convalescent COVID-19 was sourced from the United States, Italy and Spain.

Germline values: CDR1 KGHSH, CDR2 LQKENI. The J segment lost 5 bases and the V segment lost 3 bases, leaving 9 bases of the junction unmatched. The CDR3 has 15 amino acids. The method was immunoSEQ multiplex PCR; TCRdb's version includes in-frame clones alone and lacks a portion of them. The sample has about 180,000 clones; approximately 85% are singletons. Material: peripheral blood. The rearrangement uses TRBV18 and TRBJ1-2, with 7 bases lining up with TRBD1. The receptor comes from a human donor with active or convalescent COVID-19. The donor label of this sample is uncertain. Here the CDR3 DNA reads TGTGCCAGCTCACCCACCGACAGGGCCCTTTATGGCTACACCTTC. It codes for CASSPTDRALYGYTF. The whole variable domain, filled in from reference TRBV18 and TRBJ1-2, reads NAGVMQNPRHLVRRRGQEARLRCSPMKGHSHVYWYRQLPEEGLKFMVYLQKENIIDESGMPKERFSAEFPKEGPSILRIQQVVRGDSAAYFCASSPTDRALYGYTFGSGTRLTVV.